Below, 10 T cell receptor beta chains from the same sample are listed, as sequenced in a study of T cell responses to AZD1222 COVID-19 vaccine. Only in-frame clones appear in the TCRdb table, and some are missing; sequencing was by immunoSEQ multiplex PCR. The table includes some 180,000 clones, 85% to 95% detected once. Sample: peripheral blood, taken 28 days after the second dose of the MenACWY control vaccine. These receptors came from an adult who received the MenACWY meningococcal vaccine as a control.

CDR3 sequence reads: CASSYRENNEQFF. Written as DNA, the CDR3 is TGCGCCAGCAGTTACAGGGAAAACAATGAGCAGTTCTTC. V and J are TRBV10-1 and TRBJ2-1, with D perhaps matching TRBD1 (6 bases). This CDR3 is 13 amino acids long. Germline V gene lookup returns CDR1 WNHNN and CDR2 SYGVQD (reference sequence). Trimming pared 5 bases from V and 5 bases from J, leaving 10 bases between.

The rearrangement joins TRBV9 to TRBJ1-1; D gene ambiguous. The V end was cut by 4 bases, the J end by 0 bases, with 7 bases between. CDR1 is SGDLS and CDR2 is YYNGEE in the germline V gene. The CDR3 sequence is 13 residues long. The CDR3 region is CASSHALNTEAFF. The CDR3 bases are TGTGCCAGCAGCCATGCTTTGAACACTGAAGCTTTCTTT.

The rearrangement links TRBV19 to TRBJ1-5; the D gene is possibly TRBD1 (5 bases). Germline V lookup: CDR1 LNHDA, CDR2 SQIVND (reference sequence). Trimming removed 5 bases at V and 7 bases at J, with 12 bases between. The CDR3 loop spans 13 amino acids. This CDR3 reads CASSATQDQPQHF. In DNA form, the CDR3 reads TGTGCCAGTAGTGCGACACAGGACCAGCCCCAGCATTTT.

This chain connects TRBV27 to TRBJ1-5; D gene uncertain. V lost 3 bases to trimming and J lost 0 bases, with 12 bases between them. The CDR3 has 16 amino acids. Germline CDR1 is MNHEY and CDR2 is SMNVEV (reference sequence). The CDR3 loop is CASSLSQKYSNQPQHF. As DNA, the CDR3 is TGTGCCAGCAGTTTGTCACAGAAATATAGCAATCAGCCCCAGCATTTT.

The chain employs TRBV3-1 (or the pseudogene TRBV3-2) and TRBJ2-2; D unresolved. The CDR3 contains 14 residues. Deletions cut 2 bases from V and 6 bases from J, with 10 bases between. Germline loops: CDR1 LGHDT, CDR2 YNNKEL (reference sequence). Written as DNA, the CDR3 is TGTGCCAGCAGCCAACGGGTGCGCGCCGGGGAGCTGTTTTTT. Amino acids: CASSQRVRAGELFF.

This chain links TRBV11-1 with TRBJ2-2; D is undetermined. Germline V CDR1 and CDR2: SGHAT, FQDESV (reference sequence). The CDR3 totals 13 residues. Trimming pared 3 bases from V and 5 bases from J, leaving 7 bases between. For the CDR3, the DNA is TGTGCCAGCAGCTTTTTATCAACCGGGGAGCTGTTTTTT. Its translation is CASSFLSTGELFF.

This clone occurred once. One end of the junction does not line up with germline, which may come from a read error. The CDR3 DNA follows: TGTGCCAGCAGCTTAGAAGCTATCAGGGTCTCGCTAGAGTTC. It specifies CASSLEAIRVSLEF. The chain couples TRBV7-2 to TRBJ2-7; the D gene is possibly TRBD1 (5 bases). The CDR3 sequence is 14 residues long. The germline V gene has CDR1 SGHTA and CDR2 FQGNSA.

V gene TRBV11-3 combines with J gene TRBJ2-1, with 7 bases identical to TRBD1. With 1 base clipped from V and 6 bases from J, the junction kept 15 bases outside the gene matches. CDR1 and CDR2 from the germline V gene are SGHNT and YENEEA. The CDR3 has 18 amino acids. CDR3 sequence (DNA): TGTGCCAGCAGCTTAGTACCCTACAGGGGATCCCCGGCCAATGAGCAGTTCTTC. This codes for CASSLVPYRGSPANEQFF.

The chain employs TRBV28 and TRBJ1-1; D remains unclear. The CDR3 totals 15 residues. The ends were cut back, 3 bases at V and 5 bases at J, with 16 bases in the middle. From germline, CDR1 is MDHEN and CDR2 SYDVKM. CDR3 DNA sequence: TGTGCCAGCAGTTTTCTTGTGAGGGTAGGGACTGAAGCTTTCTTT. Its translation is CASSFLVRVGTEAFF.

V and J are TRBV24-1 and TRBJ2-1; D is ambiguous. Germline CDR1 is KGHDR and CDR2 is SFDVKD. The CDR3 is 16 amino acids. Trimming removed 3 bases at V and 2 bases at J, with 13 bases between. This CDR3 is CATSDVDSPPYNEQFF. As DNA, the CDR3 is TGTGCCACCAGTGATGTCGACTCCCCCCCCTACAATGAGCAGTTCTTC.